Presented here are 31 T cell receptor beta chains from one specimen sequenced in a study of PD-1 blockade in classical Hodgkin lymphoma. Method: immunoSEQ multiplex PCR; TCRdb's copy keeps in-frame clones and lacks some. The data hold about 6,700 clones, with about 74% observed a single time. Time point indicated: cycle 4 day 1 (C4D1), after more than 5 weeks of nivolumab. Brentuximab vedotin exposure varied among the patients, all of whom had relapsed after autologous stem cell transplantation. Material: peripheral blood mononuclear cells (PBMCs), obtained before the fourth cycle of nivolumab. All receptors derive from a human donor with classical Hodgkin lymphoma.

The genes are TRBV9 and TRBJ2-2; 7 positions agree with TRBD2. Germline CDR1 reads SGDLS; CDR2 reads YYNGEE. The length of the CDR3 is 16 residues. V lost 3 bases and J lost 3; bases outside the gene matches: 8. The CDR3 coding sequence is TGTGCCAGCAGCGGAACGCGGGAGCTCTACACCGGGGAGCTGTTTTTT. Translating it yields CASSGTRELYTGELFF.

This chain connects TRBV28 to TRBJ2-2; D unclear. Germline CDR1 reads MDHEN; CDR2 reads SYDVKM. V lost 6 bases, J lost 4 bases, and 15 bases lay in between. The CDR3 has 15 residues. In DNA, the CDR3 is TGTGCCAGCAGCATTGGTACAGTAGCCACCGGGGAGCTGTTTTTT. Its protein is CASSIGTVATGELFF.

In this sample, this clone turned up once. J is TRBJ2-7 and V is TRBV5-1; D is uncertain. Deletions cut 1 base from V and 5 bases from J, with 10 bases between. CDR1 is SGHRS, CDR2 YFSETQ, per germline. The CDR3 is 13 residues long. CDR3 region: CASSLIARDEQYF. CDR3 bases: TGCGCCAGCAGCTTGATTGCTAGGGACGAGCAGTACTTC.

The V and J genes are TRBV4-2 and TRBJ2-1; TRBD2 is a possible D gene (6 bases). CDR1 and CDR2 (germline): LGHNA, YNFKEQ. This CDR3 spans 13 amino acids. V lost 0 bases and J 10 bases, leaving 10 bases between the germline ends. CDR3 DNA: TGTGCCAGCAGCCAAGATGGTAGCGGCGAGCAGTTCTTC. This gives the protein CASSQDGSGEQFF.

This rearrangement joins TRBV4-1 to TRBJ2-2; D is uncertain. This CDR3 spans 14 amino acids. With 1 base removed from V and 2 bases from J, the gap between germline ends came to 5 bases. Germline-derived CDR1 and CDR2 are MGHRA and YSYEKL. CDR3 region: CASSQVVNTGELFF. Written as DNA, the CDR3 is TGCGCCAGCAGCCAAGTGGTCAACACCGGGGAGCTGTTTTTT.

The CDR3 coding sequence is TGTGCCAGCAGCCCGATGGGGCTAGCGGGCTCCTACGAGCAGTACTTC. Protein product: CASSPMGLAGSYEQYF. The chain combines TRBV7-2 with TRBJ2-7; 8 nucleotides agree with TRBD2. Germline loops: CDR1 SGHTA, CDR2 FQGNSA. This CDR3 spans 16 amino acids. The ends lost 5 bases at V and 0 bases at J; junction bases unmatched: 9.

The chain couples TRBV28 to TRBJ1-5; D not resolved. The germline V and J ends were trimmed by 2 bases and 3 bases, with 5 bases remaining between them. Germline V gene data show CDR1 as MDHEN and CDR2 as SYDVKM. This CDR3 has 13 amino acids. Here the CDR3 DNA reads TGTGCCAGCAGTTTACCTAACAATCAGCCCCAGCATTTT. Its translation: CASSLPNNQPQHF.

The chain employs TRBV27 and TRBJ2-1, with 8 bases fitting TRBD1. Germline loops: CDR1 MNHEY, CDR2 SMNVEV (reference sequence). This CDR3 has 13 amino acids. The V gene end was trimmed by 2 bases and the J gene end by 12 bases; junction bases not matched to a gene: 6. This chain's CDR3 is CASSLQRTGRQFF. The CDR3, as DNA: TGTGCCAGCAGTTTACAAAGGACAGGGCGGCAGTTCTTC.

CDR3 sequence (DNA): TGTGCCATCAGTGAACAGGTCTCCTACGAGCAGTACTTC. The encoded protein is CAISEQVSYEQYF. This chain connects TRBV10-3 to TRBJ2-7; maybe TRBD1 (5 bases). The CDR3 consists of 13 residues. Germline V gene sequence: CDR1 ENHRY, CDR2 SYGVKD. V lost 3 bases and J lost 0, with 6 bases in between.

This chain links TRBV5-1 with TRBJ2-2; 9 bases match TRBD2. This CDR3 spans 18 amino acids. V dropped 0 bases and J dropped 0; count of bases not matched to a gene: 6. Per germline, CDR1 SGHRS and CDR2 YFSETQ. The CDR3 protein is CASSLGGLAVTNTGELFF. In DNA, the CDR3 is TGCGCCAGCAGCTTGGGGGGACTAGCAGTTACGAACACCGGGGAGCTGTTTTTT.

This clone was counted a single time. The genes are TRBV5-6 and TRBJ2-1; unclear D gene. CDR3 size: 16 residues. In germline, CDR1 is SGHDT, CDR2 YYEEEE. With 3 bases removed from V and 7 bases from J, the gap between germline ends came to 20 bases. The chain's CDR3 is CASSWTLAVLRNEQFF. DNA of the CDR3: TGTGCCAGCAGCTGGACCTTGGCGGTCCTCAGGAATGAGCAGTTCTTC.

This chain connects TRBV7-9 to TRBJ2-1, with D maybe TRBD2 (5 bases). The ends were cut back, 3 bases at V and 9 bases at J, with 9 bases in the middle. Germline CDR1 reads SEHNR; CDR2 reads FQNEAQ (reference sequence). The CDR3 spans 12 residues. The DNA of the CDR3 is TGTGCCAGCAGCTTTCCAGCGGTTGAGCAGTTCTTC. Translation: CASSFPAVEQFF. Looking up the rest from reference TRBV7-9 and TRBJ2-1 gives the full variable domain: DTGVSQNPRHKITKRGQNVTFRCDPISEHNRLYWYRQTLGQGPEFLTYFQNEAQLEKSRLLSDRFSAERPKGSFSTLEIQRTEQGDSAMYLCASSFPAVEQFFGPGTRLTVL.

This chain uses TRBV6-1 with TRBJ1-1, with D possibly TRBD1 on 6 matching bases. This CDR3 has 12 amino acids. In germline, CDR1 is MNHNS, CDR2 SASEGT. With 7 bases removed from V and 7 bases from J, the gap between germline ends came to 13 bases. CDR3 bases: TGTGCCAGCATCGGGACATTTGGTGAAGCTTTCTTT. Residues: CASIGTFGEAFF.

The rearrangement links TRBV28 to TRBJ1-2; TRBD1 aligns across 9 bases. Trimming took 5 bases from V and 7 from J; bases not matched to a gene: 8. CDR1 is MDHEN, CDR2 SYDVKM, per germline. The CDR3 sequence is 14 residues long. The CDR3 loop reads CASSIPQGAGGYTF. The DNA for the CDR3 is TGTGCCAGCAGTATTCCACAGGGGGCAGGTGGCTACACCTTC.

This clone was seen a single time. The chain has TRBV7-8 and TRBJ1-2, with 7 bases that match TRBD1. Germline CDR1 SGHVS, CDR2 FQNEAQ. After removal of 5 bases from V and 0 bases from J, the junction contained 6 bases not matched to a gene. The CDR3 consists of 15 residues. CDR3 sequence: CASSPGQSANYGYTF. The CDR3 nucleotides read TGTGCCAGCAGCCCGGGACAGTCTGCTAACTATGGCTACACCTTC.

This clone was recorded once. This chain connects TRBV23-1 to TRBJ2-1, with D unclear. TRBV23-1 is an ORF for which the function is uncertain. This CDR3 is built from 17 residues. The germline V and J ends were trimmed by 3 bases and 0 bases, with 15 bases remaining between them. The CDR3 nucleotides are TGCGCCAGCAGTCAGATACAGTCCCCAAGCTCCTACAATGAGCAGTTCTTC. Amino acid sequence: CASSQIQSPSSYNEQFF.

This CDR3 is CSVSRGAHEQFF. DNA of the CDR3: TGCAGCGTTTCCCGCGGAGCCCATGAGCAGTTCTTC. This chain links TRBV29-1 with TRBJ2-1; D is unclear. V shed 5 bases and J shed 8 bases, with 13 bases lying between them. The germline gives CDR1 SQVTM, CDR2 ANQGSEA. The CDR3 spans 12 residues.

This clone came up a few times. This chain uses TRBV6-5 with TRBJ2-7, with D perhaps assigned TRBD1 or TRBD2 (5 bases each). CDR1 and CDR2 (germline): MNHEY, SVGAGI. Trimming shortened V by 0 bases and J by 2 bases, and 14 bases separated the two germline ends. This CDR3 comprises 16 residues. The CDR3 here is CASSYSIGAGTYEQYF. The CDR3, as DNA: TGTGCCAGCAGTTACTCGATCGGGGCAGGGACCTACGAGCAGTACTTC.

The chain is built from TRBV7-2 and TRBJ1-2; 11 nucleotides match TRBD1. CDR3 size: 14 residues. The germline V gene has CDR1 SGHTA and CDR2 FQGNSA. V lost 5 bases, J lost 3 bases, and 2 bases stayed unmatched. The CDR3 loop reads CASSRDRGDYGYTF. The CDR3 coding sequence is TGTGCCAGCAGCCGGGACAGGGGGGACTATGGCTACACCTTC. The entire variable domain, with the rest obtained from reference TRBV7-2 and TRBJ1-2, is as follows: GAGVSQSPSNKVTEKGKDVELRCDPISGHTALYWYRQSLGQGLEFLIYFQGNSAPDKSGLPSDRFSAERTGGSVSTLTIQRTQQEDSAVYLCASSRDRGDYGYTFGSGTRLTVV.

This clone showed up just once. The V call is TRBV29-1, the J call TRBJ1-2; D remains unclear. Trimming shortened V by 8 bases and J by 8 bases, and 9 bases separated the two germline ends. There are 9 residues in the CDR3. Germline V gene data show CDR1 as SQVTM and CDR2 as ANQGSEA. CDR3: CSIYEGYTF. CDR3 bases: TGCAGCATATACGAGGGCTACACCTTC.

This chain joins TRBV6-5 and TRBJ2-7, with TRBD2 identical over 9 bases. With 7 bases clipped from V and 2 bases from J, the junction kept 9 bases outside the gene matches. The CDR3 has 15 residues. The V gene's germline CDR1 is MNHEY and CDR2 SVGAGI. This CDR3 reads CASTPVAGATYEQYF. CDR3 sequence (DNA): TGTGCCAGCACCCCAGTAGCGGGGGCGACCTACGAGCAGTACTTC.

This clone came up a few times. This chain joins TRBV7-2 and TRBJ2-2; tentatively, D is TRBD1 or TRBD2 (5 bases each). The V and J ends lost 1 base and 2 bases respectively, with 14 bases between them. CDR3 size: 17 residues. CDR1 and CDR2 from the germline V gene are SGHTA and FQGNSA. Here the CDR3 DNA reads TGTGCCAGCAGCTTAGACTTCTCGGGACCAAACACCGGGGAGCTGTTTTTT. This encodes CASSLDFSGPNTGELFF.

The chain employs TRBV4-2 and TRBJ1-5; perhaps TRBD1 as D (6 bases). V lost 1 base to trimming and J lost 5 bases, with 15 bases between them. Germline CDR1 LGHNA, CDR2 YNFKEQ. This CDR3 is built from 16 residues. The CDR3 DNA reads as TGTGCCAGCAGCCAAGTTAGCGGGACACTCTATCAGCCCCAGCATTTT. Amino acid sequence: CASSQVSGTLYQPQHF.

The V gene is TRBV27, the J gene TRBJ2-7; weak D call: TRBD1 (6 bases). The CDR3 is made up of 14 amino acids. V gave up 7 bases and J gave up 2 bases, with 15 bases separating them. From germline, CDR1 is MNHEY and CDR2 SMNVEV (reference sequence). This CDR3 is CASNRDNSPYEQYF. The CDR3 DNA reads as TGTGCCAGCAACCGGGACAATAGTCCCTACGAGCAGTACTTC.

The CDR3 nucleotides read TGCGCCAGCAGTGTGGGGAGGGCCTCCACAGATACGCAGTATTTT. Encoded protein: CASSVGRASTDTQYF. The rearrangement links TRBV10-2 to TRBJ2-3; 7 bases fit TRBD2. This CDR3 is built from 15 residues. Germline values: CDR1 WSHSY, CDR2 SAAADI. V lost 4 bases and J lost 2; bases outside the gene matches: 6.

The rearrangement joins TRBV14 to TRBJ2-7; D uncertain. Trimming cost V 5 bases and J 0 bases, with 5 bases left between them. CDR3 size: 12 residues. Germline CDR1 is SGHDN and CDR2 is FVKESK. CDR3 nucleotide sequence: TGTGCCAGCAGCGACTTCTCCTACGAGCAGTACTTC. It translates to CASSDFSYEQYF.

The CDR3 loop is CASSPRLAGVPSSYEQYF. As DNA, the CDR3 is TGTGCCAGCAGTCCGAGACTAGCGGGAGTTCCGAGCTCCTACGAGCAGTACTTC. This chain links TRBV28 with TRBJ2-7, with 12 bases lining up with TRBD2. CDR3 length: 18 amino acids. Germline V lookup: CDR1 MDHEN, CDR2 SYDVKM. The J segment lost 0 bases and the V segment lost 5 bases, leaving 11 bases of the junction unmatched. The full variable domain, in which reference TRBV28 and TRBJ2-7 provide the parts outside the CDR3, is DVKVTQSSRYLVKRTGEKVFLECVQDMDHENMFWYRQDPGLGLRLIYFSYDVKMKEKGDIPEGYSVSREKKERFSLILESASTNQTSMYLCASSPRLAGVPSSYEQYFGPGTRLTVT.

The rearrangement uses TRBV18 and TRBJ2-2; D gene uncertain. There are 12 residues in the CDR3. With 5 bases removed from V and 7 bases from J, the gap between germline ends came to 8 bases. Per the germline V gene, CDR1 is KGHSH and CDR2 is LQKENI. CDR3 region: CASSETVGELFF. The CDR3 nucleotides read TGTGCCAGCTCAGAGACCGTCGGGGAGCTGTTTTTT.

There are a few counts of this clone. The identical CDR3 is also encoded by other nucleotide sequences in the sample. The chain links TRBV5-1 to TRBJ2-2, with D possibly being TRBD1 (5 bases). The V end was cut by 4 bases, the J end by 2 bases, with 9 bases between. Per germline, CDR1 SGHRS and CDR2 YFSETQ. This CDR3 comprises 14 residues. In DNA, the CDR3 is TGCGCCAGCAGCCTGGACACCAACACCGGGGAGCTGTTTTTT. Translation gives CASSLDTNTGELFF.

The CDR3 DNA sequence: TGTGCCAGCAGCCAAGGAAAGGGACTAGTTACAGATACGCAGTATTTT. Its protein is CASSQGKGLVTDTQYF. The J gene is TRBJ2-3, the V gene TRBV4-2, with 8 bases fitting TRBD2. V lost 1 base and J lost 3; bases outside the gene matches: 6. Germline assignment: CDR1 LGHNA and CDR2 YNFKEQ. This CDR3 comprises 16 residues.

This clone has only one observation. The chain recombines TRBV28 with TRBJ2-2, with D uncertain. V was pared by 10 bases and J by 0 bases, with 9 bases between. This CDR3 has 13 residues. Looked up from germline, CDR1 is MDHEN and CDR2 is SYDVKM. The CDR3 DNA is TGTGCCACCCCGGGTCCGAACACCGGGGAGCTGTTTTTT. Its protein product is CATPGPNTGELFF.